Below are 9 T cell receptor beta chains sequenced from a single sample in a study of prognosis after radiotherapy for stage I lung cancer. Two-round multiplex PCR, the amplification method, yielded TCR beta CDR3 from genomic DNA. TRBV and TRBJ genes each had their own specific primers in first-round PCR. TCRdb reanalysed the multiplex PCR reads using MiXCR and keeps one entry per CDR3 protein. The sample gives about 35,000 distinct CDR3 sequences, 30% to 35% of which show up once; around 29% is in the top ten. The sample here was PBMCs, taken before or after stereotactic body radiation therapy (not recorded which). The receptors were gathered from a donor aged 50 or older with non-small cell lung cancer.

In this sample, this clonotype turned up many times. This chain links TRBV11-3 with TRBJ1-1; D is unresolved. V shed 6 bases and J shed 6 bases, with 11 bases lying between them. This CDR3 is 12 amino acids long. Germline CDR1 and CDR2: SGHNT and YENEEA. The CDR3 is CASSTDGAEAFF. For the CDR3, the DNA is TGTGCCAGCAGTACTGACGGCGCTGAAGCTTTCTTT.

Concerning this clonotype: At one end, the junction sequence differs from germline, possibly due to a read error. The V and J genes are TRBV7-3 and TRBJ2-1; D is uncertain. Germline lookup yields CDR1 SGHTA and CDR2 FQGTGA. The CDR3 loop spans 16 amino acids. CDR3 residues: CASILDLGSSYNEQFF. For the CDR3, the DNA is TGTGCCAGCATCTTAGATTTGGGAAGCTCCTACAATGAGCAGTTCTTC.

This clonotype was recorded at least ten times. This CDR3 fails to terminate in the conserved phenylalanine or tryptophan, so it likely reflects a read error. The rearrangement uses TRBV30 and TRBJ1-1; TRBD1 is a possible D gene (6 bases). Trimming took off 5 bases at V and 2 bases at J, with 9 bases between the two ends. The CDR3 has 12 residues. Germline-derived CDR1 and CDR2 are GTSNPN and SVGIG (reference sequence). CDR3: CAWQGLNTEAFS. DNA for the CDR3: TGTGCCTGGCAGGGGCTTAACACTGAAGCTTTCTCT.

In its sample, this clonotype was seen a few times. This clone may be a read error of a much larger clone one base away. The gene calls are TRBV7-9 and TRBJ2-3; 7 bases line up with TRBD2. The CDR3 is 11 residues long. CDR1 and CDR2 from the germline V gene are SEHNR and FQNEAQ (reference sequence). Trimming at V came to 8 bases and at J to 7 bases, leaving 3 bases not matched to a gene. The CDR3, as DNA: TGTGCCAGCGGGACTACATATACGCAGTATTTT. Its translation is CASGTTYTQYF.

This clonotype was seen more than once but under ten times. The J gene is TRBJ2-7, the V gene TRBV12-3 or TRBV12-4; weak D call: TRBD2 (6 bases). With 5 bases removed from V and 2 bases from J, the gap between germline ends came to 10 bases. The CDR3 is 13 amino acids. The CDR3 sequence is CASSTGLPYEQYF. The CDR3 DNA is TGTGCCAGCAGTACCGGACTACCCTACGAGCAGTACTTC.

This clonotype was seen ten or more times. V usage is TRBV12-3 or TRBV12-4 and J usage is TRBJ1-2, with D perhaps matching TRBD1 (6 bases). CDR3 length equals 12 residues. V was pared by 7 bases and J by 8 bases, with 14 bases between. The CDR3 DNA reads as TGTGCCAGCATGTCCCAGGGGAAAGGCTACACCTTC. Translating gives CASMSQGKGYTF.

This clonotype was picked up many times. The chain joins TRBV3-1 to TRBJ2-3, with 15 positions matching TRBD2. V was clipped by 4 bases and J by 0 bases; unmatched bases: 5. The germline CDR1 and CDR2 sequences are LGHDT and YNNKEL (reference sequence). This CDR3 spans 18 amino acids. This CDR3 reads CASSRGLAGGGSTDTQYF. CDR3 in DNA: TGTGCCAGCAGCCGCGGACTAGCGGGGGGGGGAAGCACAGATACGCAGTATTTT.

This clonotype was detected many times. The chain couples TRBV5-4 to TRBJ2-3; 11 bases align to TRBD2. The CDR3 is 16 amino acids. With 1 base clipped from V and 2 bases from J, the junction kept 3 bases outside the gene matches. The germline gives CDR1 SGHNT, CDR2 YYREEE (reference sequence). The CDR3 reads CASSLKTSGDTDTQYF. As DNA, the CDR3 is TGTGCCAGCAGCTTGAAGACTAGCGGGGACACAGATACGCAGTATTTT.

This clonotype has more than one count but fewer than ten. It differs at one base from a far larger clone, so likely a read error. V and J are TRBV6-1 and TRBJ2-2; D is unclear. The germline V and J ends were trimmed by 7 bases and 4 bases, with 13 bases remaining between them. The germline gives CDR1 MNHNS, CDR2 SASEGT. The CDR3 consists of 14 residues. The CDR3 is CASILDRTTGELFF. CDR3 nucleotides: TGTGCCAGCATTTTAGACCGAACCACCGGGGAGCTGTTTTTT.